What follows are 18 T cell receptor beta chains derived from one specimen sequenced in a study of cytomegalovirus exposure and HLA in healthy donors. With 60 Vbeta and 13 Jbeta primers, the PCR was carried out. Assay: immunoSEQ multiplex PCR; the TCRdb copy retains only in-frame clones and omits some. The repertoire table contains 53,000 or so clones. The sample consisted of PBMCs. All receptors come from a male donor in good health and CMV-seropositive.

The chain employs TRBV27 and TRBJ1-5; D is perhaps TRBD1 (6 bases). Trimming stripped 8 bases from V and 5 bases from J, with 16 bases between. This CDR3 is built from 14 residues. The germline CDR1 and CDR2 sequences are MNHEY and SMNVEV (reference sequence). As DNA, the CDR3 is TGTGCCAGCCGACCGGGGGGCCGGCATCAGCCCCAGCATTTT. Encoded protein: CASRPGGRHQPQHF.

This chain connects TRBV4-1 to TRBJ2-7; TRBD1 aligns across 7 bases. The CDR3 is 15 amino acids. Germline CDR1 reads MGHRA; CDR2 reads YSYEKL. The ends lost 4 bases at V and 4 bases at J; junction bases unmatched: 10. CDR3 sequence: CASSLSTGSRYEQYF. In nucleotides, the CDR3 is TGCGCCAGCAGCCTTTCGACAGGGAGTAGATACGAGCAGTACTTC.

V is TRBV2 and J is TRBJ2-7; the D gene is possibly TRBD1 (6 bases). Germline V gene sequence: CDR1 SNHLY, CDR2 FYNNEI. V lost 6 bases, J lost 1 base, and 13 bases lay in between. The CDR3 loop spans 14 amino acids. CDR3 sequence reads: CASRRLQGSYEQYF. The CDR3 nucleotides read TGTGCCAGCAGAAGATTACAGGGATCCTACGAGCAGTACTTC. Looking up the rest from reference TRBV2 and TRBJ2-7 gives the full variable domain: EPEVTQTPSHQVTQMGQEVILRCVPISNHLYFYWYRQILGQKVEFLVSFYNNEISEKSEIFDDQFSVERPDGSNFTLKIRSTKLEDSAMYFCASRRLQGSYEQYFGPGTRLTVT.

CDR3: CATGDRGNSPLHF. For the CDR3, the DNA is TGTGCCACAGGCGACAGGGGTAATTCACCCCTCCACTTT. The gene calls are TRBV19 and TRBJ1-6, with 8 bases fitting TRBD1. J was trimmed by 6 bases and V by 10 bases; bases with no gene match: 5. CDR1 is LNHDA and CDR2 is SQIVND in the germline V gene (reference sequence). This CDR3 contains 13 residues.

CDR3 DNA: TGTGCCAGCAGACGACTAGGGGAGACCCAGTACTTC. The encoded protein is CASRRLGETQYF. The chain recombines TRBV2 with TRBJ2-5; weak D call: TRBD2 (6 bases). CDR1 and CDR2 (germline): SNHLY, FYNNEI. Trimming left V 6 bases short and J 5 bases short, with 10 bases between. CDR3 size: 12 residues.

This chain links TRBV16 with TRBJ2-7; 9 bases are a match to TRBD2. Germline loops: CDR1 KGHSY, CDR2 FQNENV. Trimming removed 4 bases from V and 7 bases from J; junction bases left unmatched: 14. This CDR3 is built from 16 residues. Here the CDR3 DNA reads TGTGCCAGCAGCCCCAAAGCGGGGGGCAACCCCCGGGAGCAGTACTTC. Protein product: CASSPKAGGNPREQYF.

This chain uses TRBV28 with TRBJ1-1, with 7 nucleotides matching TRBD1. The germline V gene encodes CDR1 MDHEN and CDR2 SYDVKM. CDR3 size: 13 residues. After removal of 10 bases from V and 1 base from J, the junction contained 6 bases not matched to a gene. CDR3 DNA sequence: TGTGCCACCCGGGGGACAGAGAACACTGAAGCTTTCTTT. Encoded protein: CATRGTENTEAFF.

J is TRBJ2-7 and V is TRBV2; TRBD1 agrees at 8 bases. The CDR3 extends over 14 amino acids. Germline values: CDR1 SNHLY, CDR2 FYNNEI. V lost 4 bases to trimming and J lost 4 bases; unmatched junction nucleotides: 6. The CDR3 DNA sequence: TGTGCCAGCAGTGGAATCAGGGGGCTATACGAGCAGTACTTC. Translated: CASSGIRGLYEQYF. Full variable domain (missing parts from reference TRBV2 and TRBJ2-7): EPEVTQTPSHQVTQMGQEVILRCVPISNHLYFYWYRQILGQKVEFLVSFYNNEISEKSEIFDDQFSVERPDGSNFTLKIRSTKLEDSAMYFCASSGIRGLYEQYFGPGTRLTVT.

V usage is TRBV30 and J usage is TRBJ1-1; maybe TRBD1 (6 bases). Trimming removed 5 bases at V and 1 base at J, with 8 bases between. Per the germline V gene, CDR1 is GTSNPN and CDR2 is SVGIG (reference sequence). The CDR3 sequence is 12 residues long. The chain's CDR3 is CAWGQTNTEAFF. In DNA, the CDR3 is TGTGCCTGGGGACAGACGAACACTGAAGCTTTCTTT.

The rearrangement uses TRBV4-1 and TRBJ1-5, with TRBD1 matching 8 bases. The V gene's germline CDR1 is MGHRA and CDR2 YSYEKL. With 1 base clipped from V and 6 bases from J, the junction kept 8 bases outside the gene matches. This CDR3 has 16 amino acids. The CDR3 coding sequence is TGCGCCAGCAGCCAAGGCTCAGGGGGCTTCGGTCAGCCCCAGCATTTT. Protein: CASSQGSGGFGQPQHF.

The rearrangement links TRBV21-1 to TRBJ1-2. TRBV21-1 is a recognized pseudogene. The CDR3 sequence is 16 residues long. The CDR3 DNA sequence: TGTGCCAGCAGCCCGCGAAAGGGGGGGGAAACGGACGGCTACACCTTC. It is translated as CASSPRKGGETDGYTF.

Measured by frequency, this clone is medium-sized. This rearrangement joins TRBV6-5 to TRBJ2-1, with D tentatively TRBD1 (5 bases). This CDR3 contains 14 residues. Germline CDR1 reads MNHEY; CDR2 reads SVGAGI. Trimming shortened V by 2 bases and J by 5 bases, and 10 bases separated the two germline ends. CDR3 bases: TGTGCCAGCAGTTACCCAGGGTTCCACAATGAGCAGTTCTTC. It is translated as CASSYPGFHNEQFF.

The chain carries TRBV30 and TRBJ1-1; TRBD1 aligns across 8 bases. The CDR3 runs to 14 residues. After removal of 5 bases from V and 4 bases from J, the junction contained 9 bases not matched to a gene. Germline loops: CDR1 GTSNPN, CDR2 SVGIG (reference sequence). The CDR3: CAWGAGGGSTEAFF. CDR3 coding DNA: TGTGCCTGGGGGGCAGGGGGCGGGAGCACTGAAGCTTTCTTT.

This chain joins TRBV6-6 and TRBJ2-5, with D possibly being TRBD2 (6 bases). The V end was cut by 6 bases, the J end by 1 base, with 15 bases between. This CDR3 has 15 amino acids. Germline loops: CDR1 MNHNY, CDR2 SVGAGI (reference sequence). CDR3 coding DNA: TGTGCCAGCAGCTTTCTTGGGGACTCCCAAGAGACCCAGTACTTC. Translated: CASSFLGDSQETQYF.

The rearrangement joins TRBV5-1 to TRBJ2-5; 9 bases match TRBD1. The CDR3 runs 16 residues. CDR1 and CDR2 (germline): SGHRS, YFSETQ. V gave up 0 bases and J gave up 6 bases; unmatched junction bases: 9. The CDR3 protein is CASSLALGTGRKTQYF. CDR3 in DNA: TGCGCCAGCAGCTTGGCCCTGGGGACAGGGAGGAAGACCCAGTACTTC.

The CDR3 loop reads CASTKKYLGEGSGYTF. The DNA of the CDR3 is TGTGCCAGCACCAAGAAATACCTCGGTGAAGGGAGTGGCTACACCTTC. This chain links TRBV19 with TRBJ1-2; D uncertain. This CDR3 has 16 residues. CDR1 LNHDA and CDR2 SQIVND come from the germline V gene (reference sequence). Trimming cost V 9 bases and J 7 bases, with 27 bases left between them.

The rearrangement uses TRBV7-2 and TRBJ1-5; 8 bases are a match to TRBD1. CDR1 is SGHTA and CDR2 is FQGNSA in the germline V gene. CDR3 size: 15 residues. The V gene end was trimmed by 3 bases and the J gene end by 1 base; junction bases not matched to a gene: 2. The DNA of the CDR3 is TGTGCCAGCAGCTTTGGACAGGGCAGCAATCAGCCCCAGCATTTT. Translated, it gives CASSFGQGSNQPQHF.

V usage is TRBV11-2 and J usage is TRBJ2-5; the D gene is possibly TRBD1 (6 bases). V was clipped by 1 base and J by 3 bases, with 9 bases between them. This CDR3 region has 14 residues. CDR1 and CDR2 (germline): SGHAT, FQNNGV. CDR3 in amino acids: CASSLVQGKETQYF. In DNA, the CDR3 is TGTGCCAGCAGCTTAGTACAGGGAAAAGAGACCCAGTACTTC. Looking up the rest from reference TRBV11-2 and TRBJ2-5 gives the full variable domain: EAGVAQSPRYKIIEKRQSVAFWCNPISGHATLYWYQQILGQGPKLLIQFQNNGVVDDSQLPKDRFSAERLKGVDSTLKIQPAKLEDSAVYLCASSLVQGKETQYFGPGTRLLVL.